Listed here are 14 T cell receptor beta chains from one sample, sequenced in a study of T cells in Graves' hyperthyroidism and ophthalmopathy (dated by TCRdb to between 2017 and 2020). The library came from multiplex PCR. The instrument was an Illumina HiSeq 2000. The TCR beta CDR3 regions were amplified from RNA transcripts. The first round of RT-PCR for the TCR CDR3 was performed with the HTBI primer set and the Qiagen OneStep RT-PCR kit. In TCRdb, the public reads were trimmed at Q25 with fastp and aligned with MiXCR, with productive beta chains retained. Entries that share a CDR3 protein sequence are merged under the most common genes and DNA. Present in this sample are about half a million distinct CDR3 sequences, about 20% of which were seen just once. More than 25% of the sample is in the top ten clones. Sequencing used blood. The receptors stem from a man aged 18 to 30 with Graves' hyperthyroidism.

This clonotype appeared many times. The chain has TRBV12-3 or TRBV12-4 and TRBJ2-4; the D is unclear. Trimming removed 3 bases from V and 7 bases from J, with 7 bases in between. The CDR3 length is 12 residues. In DNA form, the CDR3 reads TGTGCCAGCAGTTTTGCGGAGAACATTCAGTACTTC. This gives the protein CASSFAENIQYF.

The sample holds many counts of this clonotype. The chain is built from TRBV6-1 and TRBJ1-1; unclear D gene. Germline V gene sequence: CDR1 MNHNS, CDR2 SASEGT. This CDR3 has 13 amino acids. The V end was cut by 6 bases, the J end by 0 bases, with 8 bases between. This CDR3 reads CASRVTVNTEAFF. The DNA of the CDR3 is TGTGCCAGCAGGGTCACAGTGAACACTGAAGCTTTCTTT.

As regards this clonotype: Just one base apart from a much larger clone, this may be a read error. The chain uses TRBV7-4 and TRBJ2-5; possibly TRBD2 for D (6 bases). CDR3 length: 9 residues. Germline CDR1 and CDR2: SGHVT and SQSDAQ. Trimming stripped 11 bases from V and 9 bases from J, with 10 bases between. In nucleotides, the CDR3 is TGTGCCCGCCGGGAGTCCCAGTACTTC. Its translation is CARRESQYF.

This clonotype has a count of ten or more. V gene TRBV7-8 combines with J gene TRBJ1-1; D unclear. In germline, CDR1 is SGHVS, CDR2 FQNEAQ. The length of the CDR3 is 13 residues. Trimming removed 7 bases from V and 6 bases from J, with 15 bases in between. The CDR3 DNA follows: TGTGCCAGCAACAGCGGTTCATATGCTGAAGCTTTCTTT. It is translated as CASNSGSYAEAFF. Full variable domain (rest looked up from reference TRBV7-8 and TRBJ1-1): GAGVSQSPRYKVAKRGQDVALRCDPISGHVSLFWYQQALGQGPEFLTYFQNEAQLDKSGLPSDRFFAERPEGSVSTLKIQRTQQEDSAVYLCASNSGSYAEAFFGQGTRLTVV.

This clonotype has a count of ten or more. This chain joins TRBV28 and TRBJ2-2, with 10 bases that match TRBD1. With V trimmed by 3 bases and J by 5 bases, 6 bases remained unmatched. Germline CDR1 MDHEN, CDR2 SYDVKM. CDR3 length: 16 residues. The CDR3 DNA reads as TGTGCCAGCAGTTTTTCTTGGACAGGGGGGACCGGGGAGCTGTTTTTT. Residues: CASSFSWTGGTGELFF.

This clonotype was seen repeatedly, ten times or more. The genes are TRBV6-1 and TRBJ1-2; D gene unclear. Trimming took 6 bases from V and 1 from J, leaving 9 bases between them. The CDR3 is made up of 13 amino acids. In germline, CDR1 is MNHNS, CDR2 SASEGT. The CDR3, as DNA: TGTGCCAGCAGCACAGACATTAACTATGGCTACACCTTC. It encodes CASSTDINYGYTF.

This clonotype was seen ten or more times. The chain links TRBV6-1 to TRBJ1-3; no clear D. Germline-derived CDR1 and CDR2 are MNHNS and SASEGT. Trimming stripped 7 bases from V and 0 bases from J, with 16 bases between. The length of the CDR3 is 16 residues. The CDR3 spells CASTEKVYGSGNTIYF. The DNA for the CDR3 is TGTGCCAGCACGGAGAAAGTCTACGGCTCTGGAAACACCATATATTTT.

CDR3 protein: CASSLALNYEQYF. Written as DNA, the CDR3 is TGTGCCAGCAGTTTAGCACTGAACTACGAGCAGTACTTC. The chain has TRBV2 and TRBJ2-7; D is undetermined. With 5 bases removed from V and 3 bases from J, the gap between germline ends came to 11 bases. CDR3 size: 13 residues. Germline loops: CDR1 SNHLY, CDR2 FYNNEI.

This clonotype has at least ten counts. The CDR3 coding sequence is TGTGCCAGCTCAGTCACCAGGGAGGTCTCCTACGAGCAGTACTTC. It is translated as CASSVTREVSYEQYF. The V and J genes are TRBV12-3 or TRBV12-4 and TRBJ2-7; a weak D match, TRBD2 (6 bases). The CDR3 has 15 residues. V lost 8 bases, J lost 0 bases, and 17 bases lay in between.

DNA for the CDR3: TGTGCCAGCAGTCCACGGGACGGAGCCTATCCGGTGCAGTACTTC. Encoded protein: CASSPRDGAYPVQYF. The chain joins TRBV27 to TRBJ2-7, with D perhaps TRBD1 or TRBD2 (5 bases each). V shed 5 bases and J shed 9 bases, with 23 bases lying between them. The CDR3 runs 15 residues. Germline V CDR1 and CDR2: MNHEY, SMNVEV (reference sequence).

This clonotype was seen only once. This sequence joins TRBV12-3 or TRBV12-4 and TRBJ2-5; D perhaps matches TRBD2 (5 bases). The CDR3 runs to 16 residues. Trimming left V 7 bases short and J 3 bases short, with 21 bases between. The CDR3 DNA follows: TGTGCCAGCACCCTGCGGGTTACGGGTAAAAAAGAGACCCAGTACTTC. As protein: CASTLRVTGKKETQYF.

This clonotype was seen many times. The genes are TRBV10-3 and TRBJ2-5; 7 bases match TRBD2. With 2 bases clipped from V and 7 bases from J, the junction kept 7 bases outside the gene matches. CDR1 ENHRY and CDR2 SYGVKD come from the germline V gene. The CDR3 consists of 14 residues. The CDR3 region has the DNA TGTGCCATCAGTGAGGAGGGACTAAAAGGGACCCAGTACTTC. Its protein product is CAISEEGLKGTQYF.

This clonotype was seen repeatedly, ten times or more. V and J are TRBV12-3 or TRBV12-4 and TRBJ2-4; D is tentatively TRBD1 or TRBD2 (5 bases each). Deletions cut 6 bases from V and 7 bases from J, with 16 bases between. The CDR3 consists of 14 residues. This CDR3 is CASSLGRAGNIQYF. The CDR3 DNA is TGTGCCAGCAGCTTGGGACGAGCCGGGAACATTCAGTACTTC.

This chain connects TRBV3-1 to TRBJ2-5; D not certain. Trimming took 1 base from V and 0 from J, leaving 12 bases between them. The CDR3 length is 16 residues. Per the germline V gene, CDR1 is LGHDT and CDR2 is YNNKEL (reference sequence). CDR3 nucleotide sequence: TGTGCCAGCAGCCAAGGCGGTGGACGGCACCAAGAGACCCAGTACTTC. Amino acid sequence: CASSQGGGRHQETQYF.